The rows below give T cell receptor beta chains drawn from one sample of a study of vaccination effects on CD4 cells after COVID-19. TCRdb's table, derived via immunoSEQ multiplex PCR, lists solely in-frame clones and lacks some. The repertoire includes tens of thousands of clones, 75% to 85% of them detected once, and approximately 5% sits in the top ten. Their antigen targets remain unknown. The sample here was CD4+ T cells from PBMCs cultured with HIV peptides, taken before COVID-19 vaccination. The origin of the receptors is a human donor who had a prior SARS-CoV-2 infection. Both conserved end residues are part of each CDR3. Fields, in order: clone size, CDR3 length, D gene, J gene, V gene, CDR3 DNA, CDR3 protein. A D gene is named only where the DNA matches it firmly. The size entry is marked missing in some rows and otherwise reads once, few, many or a size class.

few | 15 | . | TRBJ1-1 | TRBV6-6 | TGTGCCAGCAGTTACTCGATAAAAACGAACACTGAAGCTTTCTTT | CASSYSIKTNTEAFF
. | 18 | TRBD1 | TRBJ1-5 | TRBV19 | TGTGCCAGTATTACGGGACAGGGGGCCAAGGTGGGCAATCAGCCCCAGCATTTT | CASITGQGAKVGNQPQHF
. | 21 | TRBD2 | TRBJ2-3 | TRBV9 | TGTGCCAGCAGCGTAGGGGTTAGGACTAGCGGAGCTGCGTTTTATACAGATACGCAGTATTTT | CASSVGVRTSGAAFYTDTQYF
once | 11 | . | TRBJ1-1 | TRBV2 | TGTGCCAGCAGTGACGGACGACCCGGGGGCTTT | CASSDGRPGGF
medium-sized | 22 | TRBD2 | TRBJ2-2 | TRBV5-1 | TGCGCCAGCAGCTTGGCTTCCGGGACTAGCTCTACCTCAGGGGGTATGGCCGGGGAGCTGTTTTTT | CASSLASGTSSTSGGMAGELFF
. | 15 | . | TRBJ1-2 | TRBV3-1/TRBV3-2 | TGTGCCAGCAGCCTACAGGGAAGGGATTACTATGGCTACACCTTC | CASSLQGRDYYGYTF
. | 14 | . | TRBJ2-1 | TRBV5-1 | TGCGCCAGCAGCTTGGCCCTACTAGGTTGGGAGCAGTTCTTC | CASSLALLGWEQFF
few | 14 | . | TRBJ1-5 | TRBV5-6 | TGTGCCAGCAGCTCTGGTTATAGCAATCAGCCCCAGCATTTT | CASSSGYSNQPQHF
. | 15 | . | TRBJ2-7 | TRBV7-9 | TGTGCCAGCAGTTTGGGCCCAGCGCCGGCCTACGAGCAGTACTTC | CASSLGPAPAYEQYF
. | 14 | . | TRBJ2-2 | TRBV7-2 | TGTGCCAGCAGCCCACGACTAGGCACCGGGGAGCTGTTTTTT | CASSPRLGTGELFF
. | 12 | . | TRBJ2-3 | TRBV7-9 | TGTGCCAGCAGCGAAATGGGAGATACGCAGTATTTT | CASSEMGDTQYF
. | 14 | . | TRBJ1-2 | TRBV11-1 | TGTGCCAGCAGCTTATCCCCCCAAAGCTATGGCTACACCTTC | CASSLSPQSYGYTF
. | 14 | . | TRBJ2-7 | TRBV7-2 | TGTGCCAGCAGCGCATCAACAGGAACCTACGAGCAGTACTTC | CASSASTGTYEQYF
. | 14 | TRBD1 | TRBJ1-1 | TRBV5-1 | TGCGCCAGCAGCCAACAGGGGGGGGGAACTGAAGCTTTCTTT | CASSQQGGGTEAFF
. | 15 | . | TRBJ2-1 | TRBV10-3 | TGTGCCATCAGTGAATCGGCTAGGCGGGGCGTTGAGCAGTTCTTC | CAISESARRGVEQFF
. | 15 | TRBD1 | TRBJ2-7 | TRBV10-3 | TGTGCCATCAGGGATCCCGGGACAGGGTTTGGCGAGCAGTACTTC | CAIRDPGTGFGEQYF
. | 13 | TRBD1 | TRBJ1-1 | TRBV12-3/TRBV12-4 | TGTGCCAGCAGTACGACAGGGGGTTTTGTAGCTTTCTTT | CASSTTGGFVAFF
. | 14 | . | TRBJ2-3 | TRBV7-2 | TGTGCCAGCAGCTTACTGGGAGACACAGATACGCAGTATTTT | CASSLLGDTDTQYF
once | 16 | . | TRBJ2-5 | TRBV11-1 | TGTGCCAGCAGCTTATCGGGCGGATACTCACAAGAGACCCAGTACTTC | CASSLSGGYSQETQYF
. | 12 | . | TRBJ1-3 | TRBV9 | TGTGCCAGCAGCGCCTCTGGAAACACCATATATTTT | CASSASGNTIYF
. | 15 | . | TRBJ2-2 | TRBV2 | TGTGCCAGCAGGTACTTCTCGGGCAACACCGGGGAGCTGTTTTTT | CASRYFSGNTGELFF
. | 16 | . | TRBJ2-7 | TRBV30 | TGTGCCTGGGTTTCGAAATGGGGCAGGGGGGCCTACGAGCAGTACTTC | CAWVSKWGRGAYEQYF